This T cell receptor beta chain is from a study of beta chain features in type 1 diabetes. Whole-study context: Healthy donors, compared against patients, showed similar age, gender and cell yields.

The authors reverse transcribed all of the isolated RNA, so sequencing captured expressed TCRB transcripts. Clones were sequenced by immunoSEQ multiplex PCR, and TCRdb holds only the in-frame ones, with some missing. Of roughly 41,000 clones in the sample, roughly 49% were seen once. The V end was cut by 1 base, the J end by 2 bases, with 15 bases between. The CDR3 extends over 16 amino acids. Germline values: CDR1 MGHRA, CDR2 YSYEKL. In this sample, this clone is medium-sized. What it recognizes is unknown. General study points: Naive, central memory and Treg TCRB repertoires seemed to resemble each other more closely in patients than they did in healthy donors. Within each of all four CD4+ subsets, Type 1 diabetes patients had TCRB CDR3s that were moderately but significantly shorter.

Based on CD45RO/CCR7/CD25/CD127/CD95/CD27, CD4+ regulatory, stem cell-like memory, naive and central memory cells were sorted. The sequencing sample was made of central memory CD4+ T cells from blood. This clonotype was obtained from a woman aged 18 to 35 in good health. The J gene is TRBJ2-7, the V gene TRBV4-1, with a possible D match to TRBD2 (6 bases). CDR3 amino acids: CASSQGLAGRTYEQYF. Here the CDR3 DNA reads TGCGCCAGCAGCCAAGGACTGGCGGGACGAACCTACGAGCAGTACTTC.